A single sample is the source of the 29 T cell receptor beta chains below, sequenced in a study of human T cells and chemical hapten exposure. Described time point: pre-sensitization, week 0. Indicated treatment: therapeutic diphenylcyclopropenone sensitization with weekly scalp DPC. One entry per CDR3 protein, called by TCRdb with MiXCR from the RACE reads. The sample holds 300,000 to 450,000 distinct CDR3 sequences; 4.5% to 6% are singletons and the top ten take around 2.6%. Sequenced here: whole blood, sampled in connection with sensitization to the hapten diphenylcyclopropenone (DPC). The source is a woman aged 50 to 60 with alopecia areata. Some clones in this sample may be carry-over from other donors' samples.

This clonotype has a count of ten or more. V gene TRBV12-5 combines with J gene TRBJ1-5; no definite D call. Trimming removed 3 bases from V and 3 bases from J, with 9 bases in between. The germline V gene has CDR1 LGHNT and CDR2 FRNRAP. This CDR3 is built from 14 residues. CDR3 bases: TGTGCTAGTGGTTTTTGGCCGAACAATCAGCCCCAGCATTTT. It codes for CASGFWPNNQPQHF.

This clonotype has at least ten counts. The chain combines TRBV4-3 with TRBJ2-5; D gene ambiguous. This CDR3 is 13 amino acids long. V was pared by 0 bases and J by 7 bases, with 9 bases between. CDR1 LGHNA and CDR2 YSLEER come from the germline V gene. CDR3 sequence: CASSQDRLGTQYF. CDR3 coding DNA: TGCGCCAGCAGCCAAGATCGGCTCGGGACCCAGTACTTC.

The chain is built from TRBV7-8 and TRBJ2-3; D assignment may be TRBD1 or TRBD2 (5 bases each). The germline V gene encodes CDR1 SGHVS and CDR2 FQNEAQ. V lost 5 bases and J lost 0, with 15 bases in between. This CDR3 region has 16 residues. CDR3 residues: CASSPTGASSTDTQYF. The CDR3 nucleotides are TGTGCCAGCAGCCCTACCGGGGCCTCTAGCACAGATACGCAGTATTTT.

This clonotype appeared a few times. The chain employs TRBV11-2 and TRBJ2-3, with 11 nucleotides matching TRBD2. This CDR3 region has 18 residues. Germline V gives CDR1 SGHAT, CDR2 FQNNGV. Germline trimming cut 4 bases from V and 0 bases from J; bases unmatched to any gene: 9. The CDR3 DNA reads TGTGCCAGCAGCTCTAGCGGGAGGCGTATTTCTAGCACAGATACGCAGTATTTT. This codes for CASSSSGRRISSTDTQYF.

The chain is built from TRBV5-6 and TRBJ2-5; 8 bases agree with TRBD2. Looked up from germline, CDR1 is SGHDT and CDR2 is YYEEEE. CDR3 length: 17 residues. After removal of 2 bases from V and 0 bases from J, the junction contained 9 bases not matched to a gene. Written as DNA, the CDR3 is TGTGCCAGCAGCTTTATACCGGGACTAGAACACCAAGAGACCCAGTACTTC. Protein: CASSFIPGLEHQETQYF.

This clonotype appeared many times. V and J are TRBV6-5 and TRBJ2-5; TRBD2 aligns across 7 bases. The CDR3 runs 15 residues. Germline-derived CDR1 and CDR2 are MNHEY and SVGAGI. Trimming cost V 2 bases and J 1 base; bases outside gene matches: 4. CDR3 residues: CASSYLGGGQETQYF. The DNA of the CDR3 is TGTGCCAGCAGTTACCTGGGGGGGGGCCAAGAGACCCAGTACTTC.

The chain has TRBV9 and TRBJ2-7; TRBD2 aligns across 7 bases. From germline, CDR1 is SGDLS and CDR2 YYNGEE. This CDR3 region has 14 residues. V shed 4 bases, J shed 0 bases, and the junction held 4 bases outside the gene matches. The CDR3 DNA sequence: TGTGCCAGCAGCCATCGGGACTACTCCTACGAGCAGTACTTC. Residues: CASSHRDYSYEQYF.

This clonotype has a count of ten or more. CDR3: CASSLALSGVYEQYF. The CDR3 DNA sequence: TGTGCCAGCAGCTTGGCCCTTAGCGGGGTCTACGAGCAGTACTTC. The rearrangement joins TRBV5-6 to TRBJ2-7; TRBD2 aligns across 8 bases. CDR3 size: 15 residues. CDR1 is SGHDT and CDR2 is YYEEEE in the germline V gene. With V trimmed by 0 bases and J by 3 bases, 5 bases remained unmatched.

The gene calls are TRBV6-5 and TRBJ1-1, with D possibly being TRBD1 (6 bases). Germline values: CDR1 MNHEY, CDR2 SVGAGI. CDR3 length: 16 residues. V was shortened by 2 bases and J by 1 base, with 14 bases between the two germline ends. The CDR3 here is CASSYLTLRGNTEAFF. The CDR3, as DNA: TGTGCCAGCAGTTACCTTACCCTCAGGGGGAACACTGAAGCTTTCTTT.

This clonotype was observed at least ten times. The rearrangement uses TRBV30 and TRBJ2-2, with D possibly being TRBD1 (5 bases). CDR1 GTSNPN and CDR2 SVGIG come from the germline V gene (reference sequence). Trimming left V 7 bases short and J 1 base short, with 13 bases between. The CDR3 is 14 amino acids. The CDR3 region has the DNA TGTGCCTCACTACCGACAGTGAACACCGGGGAGCTGTTTTTT. Translation: CASLPTVNTGELFF.

This clonotype has ten or more counts. V is TRBV5-1 and J is TRBJ2-5, with 11 bases aligning to TRBD1. The V and J ends lost 4 bases and 4 bases, in that order; junction bases with no gene match: 3. The CDR3 extends over 14 amino acids. The germline CDR1 and CDR2 sequences are SGHRS and YFSETQ. CDR3 nucleotide sequence: TGCGCCAGCAGCGCAGGGACAGGGGGAGAGACCCAGTACTTC. Its translation is CASSAGTGGETQYF.

A note on this clonotype: This sequence may be a read error, since a much larger clone differs from it by one base. CDR3 protein: CAGSLRGANTEAFF. CDR3 nucleotide sequence: TGTGCCGGCAGCCTAAGGGGAGCGAACACTGAAGCTTTCTTT. This chain links TRBV9 with TRBJ1-1, with D tentatively TRBD1 (5 bases). The CDR3 sequence is 14 residues long. Germline V gives CDR1 SGDLS, CDR2 YYNGEE.

This clonotype was counted only a few times. The chain is built from TRBV7-8 and TRBJ2-5, with TRBD1 matching over 10 bases. CDR1 and CDR2 from the germline V gene are SGHVS and FQNEAQ. The CDR3 is made up of 16 amino acids. After removal of 4 bases from V and 5 bases from J, the junction contained 10 bases not matched to a gene. CDR3 amino acids: CASSWSRDRGGETQYF. The CDR3 DNA reads as TGTGCCAGCAGCTGGAGCCGGGACAGGGGCGGGGAGACCCAGTACTTC.

In this sample, this clonotype turned up a few times. The chain uses TRBV2 and TRBJ2-3; D is unclear. The CDR3 totals 15 residues. Trimming removed 3 bases from V and 6 bases from J, with 16 bases in between. Germline CDR1 SNHLY, CDR2 FYNNEI. The CDR3: CASSDKGRYGDTQYF. The CDR3, as DNA: TGTGCCAGCAGTGACAAAGGACGGTACGGCGATACGCAGTATTTT.

Worth noting for this clonotype: A much bigger clone sits one base away, suggesting this may be a read error. The genes are TRBV20-1 and TRBJ2-1, with 10 positions matching TRBD2. CDR3 length: 14 residues. The germline CDR1 and CDR2 sequences are DFQATT and SNEGSKA (reference sequence). Losses at the gene ends were 5 bases for V and 9 bases for J; bases not matched to a gene: 10. The DNA of the CDR3 is TGCAGTGCTTGGCCTAGCGGGAGTATCAGTGAGCAGTTCTTC. Protein product: CSAWPSGSISEQFF.

There are many counts of this clonotype. This sequence joins TRBV11-2 and TRBJ2-1; D might be TRBD2 (6 bases). V shed 5 bases and J shed 3 bases, with 8 bases lying between them. There are 13 residues in the CDR3. Germline assignment: CDR1 SGHAT and CDR2 FQNNGV. In nucleotides, the CDR3 is TGTGCCAGCAGCGAGACTAGCTACAATGAGCAGTTCTTC. Its translation: CASSETSYNEQFF.

V and J are TRBV6-2 or TRBV6-3 and TRBJ2-2; D is perhaps TRBD1 (6 bases). Trimming pared 1 base from V and 3 bases from J, leaving 6 bases between. Germline V CDR1 and CDR2: MNHEY, SVGEGT. This CDR3 contains 14 residues. The DNA for the CDR3 is TGTGCCAGCAGTTACTGGACAGACACCGGGGAGCTGTTTTTT. Amino acid sequence: CASSYWTDTGELFF.

This clonotype was found many times. V and J are TRBV6-2 or TRBV6-3 and TRBJ2-6, with D perhaps matching TRBD1 or TRBD2 (5 bases each). This CDR3 has 20 amino acids. Per germline, CDR1 MNHEY and CDR2 SVGEGT. V was pared by 2 bases and J by 4 bases, with 24 bases between. CDR3 residues: CASSYRRADNRGSGANVLTF. Here the CDR3 DNA reads TGTGCCAGCAGTTACCGCCGGGCGGACAATCGAGGGAGCGGGGCCAACGTCCTGACTTTC.

This clonotype was picked up many times. The V and J genes are TRBV20-1 and TRBJ1-4, with 7 bases matching TRBD1. With 6 bases clipped from V and 7 bases from J, the junction kept 14 bases outside the gene matches. Germline CDR1 reads DFQATT; CDR2 reads SNEGSKA (reference sequence). This CDR3 has 15 amino acids. CDR3 protein: CSAPPPTGLSEKLFF. CDR3 sequence (DNA): TGCAGTGCGCCCCCCCCGACAGGGTTGAGTGAAAAACTGTTTTTT.

The rearrangement joins TRBV27 to TRBJ1-1; D uncertain. V lost 4 bases and J lost 2, with 14 bases in between. Germline CDR1 is MNHEY and CDR2 is SMNVEV (reference sequence). The CDR3 is 15 residues long. In DNA form, the CDR3 reads TGTGCCAGCAGTTATGCCGGTAGTGGAAACACTGAAGCTTTCTTT. This sequence encodes CASSYAGSGNTEAFF.

A few counts support this clonotype. The genes are TRBV5-1 and TRBJ2-7; perhaps TRBD1 as D (5 bases). CDR3 length: 15 amino acids. V dropped 1 base and J dropped 7 bases, with 18 bases sitting between them. Germline V gene data show CDR1 as SGHRS and CDR2 as YFSETQ. The CDR3 DNA reads as TGCGCCAGCAGCTTGACTCAGGGCCATGACCGGGAGCAGTACTTC. It yields the protein CASSLTQGHDREQYF.

This clonotype was detected ten times or more. CDR3 sequence reads: CASSLSVAGQPQHF. The CDR3 region has the DNA TGTGCCAGCAGCTTATCGGTCGCTGGTCAGCCCCAGCATTTT. This chain links TRBV5-6 with TRBJ1-5; no reliable D call. The germline CDR1 and CDR2 sequences are SGHDT and YYEEEE. Trimming left V 2 bases short and J 6 bases short, with 12 bases between. The CDR3 length is 14 residues.

The chain joins TRBV2 to TRBJ1-1, with unresolved D. Trimming took 0 bases from V and 6 from J, leaving 8 bases between them. Per the germline V gene, CDR1 is SNHLY and CDR2 is FYNNEI. This CDR3 is 13 amino acids long. For the CDR3, the DNA is TGTGCCAGCAGTGAAGCGAAAGGCGCTGAAGCTTTCTTT. Translation: CASSEAKGAEAFF.

The CDR3 reads CASSRYGSGNTIYF. In DNA, the CDR3 is TGTGCCAGCAGCCGATACGGGTCTGGAAACACCATATATTTT. The V and J genes are TRBV3-1 and TRBJ1-3; no reliable D call. The CDR3 sequence is 14 residues long. V was clipped by 4 bases and J by 1 base, with 8 bases between them. Germline V lookup: CDR1 LGHDT, CDR2 YNNKEL (reference sequence).

This clonotype was seen many times. The chain employs TRBV20-1 and TRBJ2-5; perhaps TRBD2 as D (5 bases). This CDR3 region has 15 residues. Between the trimmed V and J ends, which lost 4 bases and 5 bases, there was a span of 20 bases. Per germline, CDR1 DFQATT and CDR2 SNEGSKA (reference sequence). In nucleotides, the CDR3 is TGCAGTGCTAAAGTTGGCCCGGGATCGTATGAGACCCAGTACTTC. It yields the protein CSAKVGPGSYETQYF.

In this sample, this clonotype turned up many times. V usage is TRBV7-8 and J usage is TRBJ1-5; D might be TRBD1 (6 bases). The CDR3 consists of 14 residues. Germline V lookup: CDR1 SGHVS, CDR2 FQNEAQ. The V and J ends lost 5 bases and 6 bases respectively, with 14 bases between them. This CDR3 reads CASSEGGAAQPQHF. The CDR3 nucleotides are TGTGCCAGCAGCGAGGGGGGGGCCGCTCAGCCCCAGCATTTT.

This clonotype has a count of ten or more. The chain has TRBV6-1 and TRBJ1-3, with 8 nucleotides matching TRBD1. Unmatched junction bases numbered 4, after V lost 1 base and J lost 2 bases. The germline CDR1 and CDR2 sequences are MNHNS and SASEGT. The CDR3 runs 16 residues. CDR3 coding DNA: TGTGCCAGCAGTGAAGTGACAGGGGTCGCTGGAAACACCATATATTTT. Amino acid sequence: CASSEVTGVAGNTIYF.

This clonotype was seen more than once but under ten times. This chain joins TRBV14 and TRBJ1-6; possible D gene TRBD1, 5 bases. The length of the CDR3 is 14 residues. Germline CDR1 SGHDN, CDR2 FVKESK. V lost 4 bases to trimming and J lost 7 bases, with 11 bases between them. CDR3 coding DNA: TGTGCCAGCAGCCCCCGGGACGGCAATTCACCCCTCCACTTT. The encoded protein is CASSPRDGNSPLHF.

This clonotype was seen more than once but under ten times. CDR3 in DNA: TGCAGTGCCCTCACCGCGGACAGGGACCCCTACGAGCAGTACTTC. Amino acid sequence: CSALTADRDPYEQYF. The genes are TRBV20-1 and TRBJ2-7, with 8 bases aligning to TRBD1. This CDR3 is 15 amino acids long. CDR1 is DFQATT, CDR2 SNEGSKA, per germline (reference sequence). The junction had 12 bases not matched to a gene; V was cut back by 6 bases and J by 2 bases.